These 20 T cell receptor beta chains share one sample of origin, sequenced in a study of shared clonotypes between healthy human individuals. Method: immunoSEQ multiplex PCR; TCRdb's copy keeps in-frame clones and lacks some. The table records approximately 1.5 million clones, roughly 98.5% of them present only once. Sequences were obtained from naive CD4+ T cells sorted from blood. Regarding subset: CD45RA+ positively selected. All receptors derive from a man between 25 and 39 years old in good health.

The rearrangement links TRBV30 to TRBJ2-7; 11 nucleotides agree with TRBD1. The length of the CDR3 is 13 residues. Germline CDR1 is GTSNPN and CDR2 is SVGIG (reference sequence). Trimming cost V 5 bases and J 6 bases; bases outside gene matches: 6. The CDR3 sequence is CAWEDRGLGEQYF. CDR3 DNA: TGTGCCTGGGAGGACAGGGGGCTGGGCGAGCAGTACTTC.

A remark on this clone: In the same sample, other DNA sequences code for this CDR3. The V and J genes are TRBV18 and TRBJ2-1, with D hard to call. V lost 0 bases, J lost 7 bases, and 7 bases lay in between. Germline V CDR1 and CDR2: KGHSH, LQKENI. The CDR3 runs 13 residues. The CDR3 region is CASSPPSSNEQFF. CDR3 DNA: TGTGCCAGCTCACCACCGTCGTCGAATGAGCAGTTCTTC. Complete variable domain (other parts from reference TRBV18 and TRBJ2-1): NAGVMQNPRHLVRRRGQEARLRCSPMKGHSHVYWYRQLPEEGLKFMVYLQKENIIDESGMPKERFSAEFPKEGPSILRIQQVVRGDSAAYFCASSPPSSNEQFFGPGTRLTVL.

This chain uses TRBV15 with TRBJ1-4; D might be TRBD1 (5 bases). The CDR3 spans 17 residues. V was trimmed by 3 bases and J by 0 bases, leaving 14 bases between them. Germline lookup yields CDR1 LNHNV and CDR2 YYDKDF (reference sequence). CDR3: CATSSPGRPATNEKLFF. CDR3 DNA: TGTGCCACCAGCAGTCCGGGACGACCGGCAACTAATGAAAAACTGTTTTTT.

This chain's CDR3 is CATSRDSRDSYEQYF. In DNA form, the CDR3 reads TGTGCCACCAGCAGAGATTCCAGAGACTCCTACGAGCAGTACTTC. The chain links TRBV15 to TRBJ2-7; D is ambiguous. This CDR3 region has 15 residues. In germline, CDR1 is LNHNV, CDR2 YYDKDF (reference sequence). Trimming removed 0 bases at V and 0 bases at J, with 9 bases between.

For the CDR3, the DNA is TGTGCCAGCAGCGTAGATGGCAGGGGGGTAACTAATGAAAAACTGTTTTTT. Its translation is CASSVDGRGVTNEKLFF. This rearrangement joins TRBV9 to TRBJ1-4, with 7 positions matching TRBD1. CDR3 length equals 17 residues. CDR1 and CDR2 from the germline V gene are SGDLS and YYNGEE. The V gene end was trimmed by 0 bases and the J gene end by 1 base; junction bases not matched to a gene: 6.

This clone was observed a single time. This sequence joins TRBV9 and TRBJ2-1, with 8 bases lining up with TRBD2. The CDR3 contains 17 residues. The germline gives CDR1 SGDLS, CDR2 YYNGEE. V was pared by 0 bases and J by 7 bases, with 12 bases of the junction left unmatched. The CDR3 sequence: CASSVAPSRTSRNEQFF. In DNA form, the CDR3 reads TGTGCCAGCAGCGTAGCGCCCAGCCGGACTAGCCGTAATGAGCAGTTCTTC.

V gene TRBV19 combines with J gene TRBJ2-1; D not resolved. The CDR3 is 13 residues long. V was shortened by 8 bases and J by 6 bases, with 14 bases between the two germline ends. CDR1 is LNHDA and CDR2 is SQIVND in the germline V gene (reference sequence). In DNA, the CDR3 is TGTGCCAGTCAGCCGACCTGGGGCAATGAGCAGTTCTTC. The encoded protein is CASQPTWGNEQFF.

The V and J genes are TRBV9 and TRBJ1-2; no reliable D call. Germline CDR1 and CDR2: SGDLS and YYNGEE. Trimming stripped 4 bases from V and 3 bases from J, with 13 bases between. The CDR3 has 14 residues. The CDR3 nucleotides are TGTGCCAGCAGCCCGATGTCTCTAGACTATGGCTACACCTTC. Translated, it gives CASSPMSLDYGYTF. The whole variable domain, filled in from reference TRBV9 and TRBJ1-2, reads DSGVTQTPKHLITATGQRVTLRCSPRSGDLSVYWYQQSLDQGLQFLIQYYNGEERAKGNILERFSAQQFPDLHSELNLSSLELGDSALYFCASSPMSLDYGYTFGSGTRLTVV.

The chain uses TRBV10-3 and TRBJ2-7; tentatively, D is TRBD1 or TRBD2 (6 bases each). This CDR3 has 15 amino acids. V lost 7 bases, J lost 5 bases, and 21 bases lay in between. CDR1 is ENHRY, CDR2 SYGVKD, per germline. The CDR3 sequence: CAITGGTTVGNEQYF. As DNA, the CDR3 is TGTGCCATCACGGGCGGGACAACGGTTGGGAACGAGCAGTACTTC.

This chain connects TRBV4-1 to TRBJ1-2, with D perhaps matching TRBD1 (5 bases). This CDR3 is built from 16 residues. The V end was cut by 0 bases, the J end by 7 bases, with 18 bases between. CDR1 and CDR2 (germline): MGHRA, YSYEKL. The CDR3 protein is CASSQEGRGSLGGYTF. Written as DNA, the CDR3 is TGCGCCAGCAGCCAAGAGGGGCGGGGTTCTTTGGGTGGCTACACCTTC.

In this sample, this clone turned up once. The rearrangement links TRBV6-4 to TRBJ2-2, with 7 bases matching TRBD1. V lost 4 bases and J lost 4; bases outside the gene matches: 6. The CDR3 extends over 15 amino acids. Germline V gene data show CDR1 as MRHNA and CDR2 as SNTAGT. Here the CDR3 reads CASSVGQLGTGELFF. CDR3 coding DNA: TGTGCCAGCAGTGTGGGACAGCTAGGCACCGGGGAGCTGTTTTTT.

This clone was counted once. The same CDR3 arises from other DNA sequences in this sample as well. The chain uses TRBV5-8 and TRBJ2-1; 10 bases line up with TRBD2. CDR3 length: 15 residues. Per germline, CDR1 SGHTS and CDR2 YDEGEE. Losses at the gene ends were 0 bases for V and 3 bases for J; bases not matched to a gene: 0. The CDR3 DNA follows: TGTGCCAGCAGCTTGGCTAGCGGGAGCTACAATGAGCAGTTCTTC. Its translation is CASSLASGSYNEQFF. Drawing the rest from reference TRBV5-8 and TRBJ2-1, the complete variable domain is EAGVTQSPTHLIKTRGQQATLRCSPISGHTSVYWYQQALGLGLQFLLWYDEGEERNRGNFPPRFSGRQFPNYSSELNVNALELEDSALYLCASSLASGSYNEQFFGPGTRLTVL.

The chain has TRBV19 and TRBJ1-5; no firm D call. Germline V CDR1 and CDR2: LNHDA, SQIVND (reference sequence). CDR3 length equals 12 residues. V gave up 5 bases and J gave up 4 bases, with 6 bases separating them. This chain's CDR3 is CASSFRNQPQHF. Here the CDR3 DNA reads TGTGCCAGTAGTTTCCGGAATCAGCCCCAGCATTTT.

The chain combines TRBV7-9 with TRBJ1-5, with D uncertain. This CDR3 spans 15 amino acids. Germline V lookup: CDR1 SEHNR, CDR2 FQNEAQ (reference sequence). The V and J ends lost 1 base and 4 bases respectively, with 11 bases between them. The CDR3 spells CASSLVGLENQPQHF. CDR3 in DNA: TGTGCCAGCAGCTTAGTGGGCCTCGAGAATCAGCCCCAGCATTTT.

The rearrangement joins TRBV11-2 to TRBJ2-7, with a tentative D call TRBD1 (5 bases). CDR3 size: 17 residues. Germline CDR1 and CDR2: SGHAT and FQNNGV. V was shortened by 5 bases and J by 3 bases, with 23 bases between the two germline ends. CDR3 bases: TGTGCCAGCAGCCCCCAATTAGGGCCAGGGCGGAACTACGAGCAGTACTTC. Encoded protein: CASSPQLGPGRNYEQYF.

The gene calls are TRBV5-1 and TRBJ2-1; TRBD1 aligns across 9 bases. This CDR3 spans 15 amino acids. J gave up 2 bases and V 4 bases, and 4 bases lay outside the gene matches. The germline gives CDR1 SGHRS, CDR2 YFSETQ. The CDR3 sequence: CASSKGTGTYNEQFF. The CDR3 DNA is TGCGCCAGCAGCAAAGGGACAGGGACCTACAATGAGCAGTTCTTC.

The V gene is TRBV9, the J gene TRBJ1-5; D gene uncertain. Germline-derived CDR1 and CDR2 are SGDLS and YYNGEE. With 0 bases removed from V and 0 bases from J, the gap between germline ends came to 7 bases. This CDR3 is 15 amino acids long. CDR3 protein: CASSVAGISNQPQHF. CDR3 sequence (DNA): TGTGCCAGCAGCGTAGCGGGGATTAGCAATCAGCCCCAGCATTTT.

The V gene is TRBV2, the J gene TRBJ2-1; 7 bases agree with TRBD2. The CDR3 runs to 17 residues. Germline values: CDR1 SNHLY, CDR2 FYNNEI. V lost 3 bases, J lost 0 bases, and 8 bases stayed unmatched. The CDR3 loop is CASSEEERGSSYNEQFF. The DNA of the CDR3 is TGTGCCAGCAGTGAGGAAGAGCGGGGAAGCTCCTACAATGAGCAGTTCTTC.

The CDR3 loop is CASSSSGGGQLPGELFF. CDR3 bases: TGTGCCAGCAGCTCCTCGGGTGGGGGACAGCTCCCCGGGGAGCTGTTTTTT. The V and J genes are TRBV7-3 and TRBJ2-2, with 7 bases that match TRBD1. The V segment lost 4 bases and the J segment 6 bases; nucleotides outside the gene matches: 14. Germline V gene data show CDR1 as SGHTA and CDR2 as FQGTGA. This CDR3 contains 17 residues.

The V and J genes are TRBV5-1 and TRBJ2-7, with 7 bases identical to TRBD2. Trimming removed 1 base from V and 2 bases from J; junction bases left unmatched: 6. Per germline, CDR1 SGHRS and CDR2 YFSETQ. The CDR3 totals 15 residues. The DNA for the CDR3 is TGCGCCAGCAGCTTGTGGTCTAGCGGAACCTACGAGCAGTACTTC. Encoded protein: CASSLWSSGTYEQYF.